Listed here are 5 T cell receptor beta chains from one sample, sequenced in a study of regulatory T cells in long-lasting Graves disease (dated by TCRdb to about 2021). The label giving this sample's time point can be read as: newly diagnosed GD, antithyroid drugs for less than 3 months. For both TCR sequencing and RNA sequencing, RNA was extracted from PBMCs in TRIzol. The library was built by means of multiplex PCR. The sequencing machine was an Illumina HiSeq 4000. TCR beta libraries were built with iRepertoire HTBI primers and Arm-PCR amplification of CDR3 regions. In-frame beta chains were kept once TCRdb had trimmed the public reads at Q25 with fastp and called clones with MiXCR. Rows are combined by CDR3 protein, so each entry shows the most common genes and DNA. The sample table lists roughly 400,000 distinct CDR3 sequences, roughly 15% of them with a count of one. Of the sample, about 23% falls within the top ten clones.

These same records also appear under a second study, on T cells in Graves' hyperthyroidism and ophthalmopathy.

The specimen comprised peripheral blood mononuclear cells (PBMCs), sampled at new diagnosis, from a patient treated with antithyroid drugs. These receptors came from a woman aged 18 to 35 with Graves disease. Donor details come from another sample of the same person, matched by shared clones.

V usage is TRBV2 and J usage is TRBJ1-1; D ambiguous. Germline V gives CDR1 SNHLY, CDR2 FYNNEI. Trimming cost V 3 bases and J 0 bases, with 8 bases left between them. The CDR3 contains 14 residues. The CDR3 nucleotides read TGTGCCAGCAGTGATTGGACGGTGAACACTGAAGCTTTCTTT. Translation gives CASSDWTVNTEAFF.

This clonotype has a count of ten or more. This sequence joins TRBV20-1 and TRBJ2-1, with 12 bases lining up with TRBD2. Per the germline V gene, CDR1 is DFQATT and CDR2 is SNEGSKA (reference sequence). This CDR3 is 20 amino acids long. V lost 0 bases, J lost 0 bases, and 12 bases stayed unmatched. CDR3 sequence reads: CSARDLGLAGPLSSYNEQFF. The DNA of the CDR3 is TGCAGTGCTAGAGATCTGGGACTAGCGGGTCCCTTGAGCTCCTACAATGAGCAGTTCTTC.

This clonotype was counted ten times or more. This chain joins TRBV11-2 and TRBJ2-7; unclear D gene. Trimming took off 3 bases at V and 0 bases at J, with 18 bases between the two ends. Germline V gene lookup returns CDR1 SGHAT and CDR2 FQNNGV. CDR3 length: 17 amino acids. The CDR3 DNA reads TGTGCCAGCAGCTTTGGAGCCGGGCCTACCACCTCCTACGAGCAGTACTTC. It encodes CASSFGAGPTTSYEQYF. The full variable domain, completed using reference TRBV11-2 and TRBJ2-7, is EAGVAQSPRYKIIEKRQSVAFWCNPISGHATLYWYQQILGQGPKLLIQFQNNGVVDDSQLPKDRFSAERLKGVDSTLKIQPAKLEDSAVYLCASSFGAGPTTSYEQYFGPGTRLTVT.

This clonotype was picked up many times. V and J are TRBV6-5 and TRBJ1-2; D may be TRBD1 (6 bases). Germline lookup yields CDR1 MNHEY and CDR2 SVGAGI. V was clipped by 2 bases and J by 4 bases, with 14 bases between them. This CDR3 spans 15 amino acids. The CDR3: CASSYEGGLVYGYTF. CDR3 nucleotide sequence: TGTGCCAGCAGTTACGAGGGGGGGCTGGTCTATGGCTACACCTTC.

The CDR3 DNA reads TGTGCCAGCAGAAAGGACAGGGGGAGGTCTGAAGCTTTCTTT. Its translation is CASRKDRGRSEAFF. The gene calls are TRBV12-3 or TRBV12-4 and TRBJ1-1, with 10 bases lining up with TRBD1. The CDR3 runs 14 residues. Germline trimming cut 6 bases from V and 6 bases from J; bases unmatched to any gene: 7.